This T cell receptor (beta chain) appears in the sequencing data of a study of cytomegalovirus exposure and HLA in healthy donors. To note about this clone: The antigen remains unidentified.

The CDR3 is 15 amino acids. In germline, CDR1 is ENHRY, CDR2 SYGVKD. The V end lost 6 bases, the J end lost 2 bases, and 15 bases lay between the germline ends. Study-level results: V- and J-gene trimming of TCR beta was linked (in a later analysis) to a missense DCLRE1C variant.

It was with 60 Vbeta and 13 Jbeta primers that the PCR ran. Profiled with immunoSEQ multiplex PCR; TCRdb holds only in-frame clones, not every one. Counted here are roughly 100,000 clones, approximately 80% occurring once; the ten biggest clones make up roughly 9.6%. This clonotype was obtained from a male donor in good health and CMV-seropositive. Specimen: PBMCs. V and J are TRBV10-3 and TRBJ2-3; possible D gene TRBD2, 6 bases. In DNA form, the CDR3 reads TGTGCCATCAGGCCCCGGGACTCGATCACAGATACGCAGTATTTT. Protein: CAIRPRDSITDTQYF.